This T cell receptor beta chain was recovered during a study of OX40 agonist ivuxolimab in advanced cancers. Sequenced by immunoSEQ multiplex PCR; TCRdb stores in-frame clones only, minus some. Among around 30,000 clones listed, roughly 85% were seen once. Per germline, CDR1 SEHNR and CDR2 FQNEAQ (reference sequence). V was trimmed by 4 bases and J by 8 bases, leaving 7 bases between them. CDR3 length equals 11 residues. Specimen: CD4+ or CD8+ T cells sorted from blood, collected in a trial of the OX40 agonist ivuxolimab. J is TRBJ2-3 and V is TRBV7-9; no definite D call. The sequence was obtained from an adult with an advanced solid tumor such as melanoma, head and neck, liver or kidney cancer. The CDR3 DNA reads as TGTGCCAGCAGCTCGGTGGGTACGCAGTATTTT. Encoded protein: CASSSVGTQYF.